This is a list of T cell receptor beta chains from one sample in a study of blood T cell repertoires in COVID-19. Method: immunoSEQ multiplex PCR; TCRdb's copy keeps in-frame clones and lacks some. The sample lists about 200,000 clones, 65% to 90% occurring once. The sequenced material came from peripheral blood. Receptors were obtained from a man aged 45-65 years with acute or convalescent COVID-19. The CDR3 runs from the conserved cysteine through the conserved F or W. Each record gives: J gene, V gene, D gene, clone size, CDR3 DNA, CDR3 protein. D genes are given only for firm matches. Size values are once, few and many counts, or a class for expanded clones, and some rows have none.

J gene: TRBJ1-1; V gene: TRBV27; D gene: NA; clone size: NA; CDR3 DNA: TGTGCCAGCAGTTCAATAGAAAGGGGGAACACTGAAGCTTTCTTT; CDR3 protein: CASSSIERGNTEAFF
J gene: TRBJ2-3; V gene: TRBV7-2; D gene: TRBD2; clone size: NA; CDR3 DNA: TGTGCCAGCAGCTTATGGGGGGGAAGCACAGATACGCAGTATTTT; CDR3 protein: CASSLWGGSTDTQYF
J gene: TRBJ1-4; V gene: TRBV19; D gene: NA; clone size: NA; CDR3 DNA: TGTGCCAGTAGTCCATCGCAGCGGGTGATCGCAACTAATGAAAAACTGTTTTTT; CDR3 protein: CASSPSQRVIATNEKLFF
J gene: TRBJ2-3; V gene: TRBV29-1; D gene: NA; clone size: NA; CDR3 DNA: TGCAGCGTTGAAGTGGGGGGAGATACGCAGTATTTT; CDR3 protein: CSVEVGGDTQYF
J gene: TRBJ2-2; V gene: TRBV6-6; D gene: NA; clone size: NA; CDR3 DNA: TGTGCCAGCACCAACCGCCAGGCCCACACCGGGGAGCTGTTTTTT; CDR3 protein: CASTNRQAHTGELFF
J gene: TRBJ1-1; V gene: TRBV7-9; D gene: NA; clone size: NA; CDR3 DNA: TGTGCCAGCAGCTTACGGAGGGTCAGGAACACTGAAGCTTTCTTT; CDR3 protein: CASSLRRVRNTEAFF
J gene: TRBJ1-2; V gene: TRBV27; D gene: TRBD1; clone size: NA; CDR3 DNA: TGTGCCAGCAGTTCCCTCGCCAGGGGGGCCCCTAACTATGGCTACACCTTC; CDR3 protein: CASSSLARGAPNYGYTF
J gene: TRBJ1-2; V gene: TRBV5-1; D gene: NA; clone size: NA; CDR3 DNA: TGCGCCAGCAGCCCCTTTGAGAGTTCCTATGGCTACACCTTC; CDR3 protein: CASSPFESSYGYTF
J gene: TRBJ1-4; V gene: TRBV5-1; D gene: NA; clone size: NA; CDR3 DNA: TGCGCCAGCAGCTTGGAAGAGGGACTTACGGGAAAACTGTTTTTT; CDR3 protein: CASSLEEGLTGKLFF
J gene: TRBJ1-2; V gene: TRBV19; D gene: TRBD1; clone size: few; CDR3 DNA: TGTGCCAGTAGTATAGCCTCACAGGGGGCTGGCTATGGCTACACCTTC; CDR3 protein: CASSIASQGAGYGYTF
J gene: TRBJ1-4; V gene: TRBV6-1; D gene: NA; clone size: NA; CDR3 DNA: TGTGCCAGCAGTGAAATTGGGGCGGCTAATGAAAAACTGTTTTTT; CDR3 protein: CASSEIGAANEKLFF
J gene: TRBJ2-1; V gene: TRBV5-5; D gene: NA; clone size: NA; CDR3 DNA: TGTGCCAGCAGCTTGGGACAGATCTACTCCTACAATGAGCAGTTCTTC; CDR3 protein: CASSLGQIYSYNEQFF
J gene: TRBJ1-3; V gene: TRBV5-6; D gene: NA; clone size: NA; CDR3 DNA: TGTGCCAGCAGCTTGTTGGACAGTCGCTCTGGAAACACCATATATTTT; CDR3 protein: CASSLLDSRSGNTIYF
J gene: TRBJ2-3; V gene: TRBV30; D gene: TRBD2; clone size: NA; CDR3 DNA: TGTGCCTGGAGTGTTGGGGTGACTAGCGGATACACAGATACGCAGTATTTT; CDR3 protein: CAWSVGVTSGYTDTQYF
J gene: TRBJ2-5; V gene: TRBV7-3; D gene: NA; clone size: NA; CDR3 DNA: TGTGCCAGCAGCTTAGGGCACCAAGAGACCCAGTACTTC; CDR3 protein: CASSLGHQETQYF
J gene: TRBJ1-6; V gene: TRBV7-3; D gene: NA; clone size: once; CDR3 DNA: TGTGCCAGCAGCTTAAGCAGTAATTCACCCCTCCACTTT; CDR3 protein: CASSLSSNSPLHF
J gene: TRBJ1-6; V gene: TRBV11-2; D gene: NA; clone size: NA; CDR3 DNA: TGTGCCAGCAGCTTAGAGGCCGGGATCGGTTCACCCCTCCACTTT; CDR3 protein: CASSLEAGIGSPLHF
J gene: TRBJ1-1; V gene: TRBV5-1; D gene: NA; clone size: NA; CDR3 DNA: TGCGCCAGCAGCTTGTTCGGGGGTGGGACTGAAGCTTTCTTT; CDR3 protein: CASSLFGGGTEAFF
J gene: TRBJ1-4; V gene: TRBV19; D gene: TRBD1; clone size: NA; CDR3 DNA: TGTGCCAGTAGTATCGGACAGGGGGCAACTAATGAAAAACTGTTTTTT; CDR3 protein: CASSIGQGATNEKLFF
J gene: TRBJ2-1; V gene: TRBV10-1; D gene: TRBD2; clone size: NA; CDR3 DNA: TGCGCCAGCTCCGGACTAGCGGGGTACAATGAGCAGTTCTTC; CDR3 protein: CASSGLAGYNEQFF
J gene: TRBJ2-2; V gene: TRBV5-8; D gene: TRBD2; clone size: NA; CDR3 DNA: TGTGCCAGCAGCTCAACCGGGACTAGCGGTACCGGGGAGCTGTTTTTT; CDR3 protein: CASSSTGTSGTGELFF
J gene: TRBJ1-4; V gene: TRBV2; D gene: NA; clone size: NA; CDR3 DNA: TGTGCCAGCGACAGGCAGAATGAAAAACTGTTTTTT; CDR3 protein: CASDRQNEKLFF
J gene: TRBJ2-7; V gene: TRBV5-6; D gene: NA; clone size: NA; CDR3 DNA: TGTGCCAGCAGCGCGGCGGGCAGCCCCTACGAGCAGTACTTC; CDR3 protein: CASSAAGSPYEQYF
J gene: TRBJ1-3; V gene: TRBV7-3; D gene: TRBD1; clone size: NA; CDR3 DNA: TGTGCCAGCAGCCTTCACGGACAGGGGGCGGGTGGAAACACCATATATTTT; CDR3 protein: CASSLHGQGAGGNTIYF
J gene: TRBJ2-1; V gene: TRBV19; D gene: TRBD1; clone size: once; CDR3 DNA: TGTGCCAGTAGTATTCTACAGGGGGTTTACAATGAGCAGTTCTTC; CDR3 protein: CASSILQGVYNEQFF
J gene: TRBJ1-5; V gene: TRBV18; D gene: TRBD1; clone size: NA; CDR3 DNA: TGTGCCAGCTCGCCAACCGGGACAGGGGGCTGGCCCCAGCATTTT; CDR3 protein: CASSPTGTGGWPQHF
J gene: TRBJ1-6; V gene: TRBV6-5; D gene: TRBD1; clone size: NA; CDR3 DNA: TGTGCCAGCCATCCTCCGGGACAGGAGAATTCACCCCTCCACTTT; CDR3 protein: CASHPPGQENSPLHF
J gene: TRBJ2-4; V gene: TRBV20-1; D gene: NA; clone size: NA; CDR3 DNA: TGCAGTGCTAGGGCCCAAAACATTCAGTACTTC; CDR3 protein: CSARAQNIQYF
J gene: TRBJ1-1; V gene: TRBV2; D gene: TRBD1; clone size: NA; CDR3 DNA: TGTGCCGGAGGACAGGGAGGGACTGAAGCTTTCTTT; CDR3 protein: CAGGQGGTEAFF
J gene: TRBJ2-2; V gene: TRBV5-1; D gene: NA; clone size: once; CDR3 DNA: TGCGCCAGCAGCTTGGGCGTCGGCAGGGGACTAAACACCGGGGAGCTGTTTTTT; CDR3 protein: CASSLGVGRGLNTGELFF
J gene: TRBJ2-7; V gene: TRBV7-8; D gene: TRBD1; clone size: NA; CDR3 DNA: TGTGCCAGCAGCTTATCGGGACAGGTCTACGAGCAGTACTTC; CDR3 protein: CASSLSGQVYEQYF
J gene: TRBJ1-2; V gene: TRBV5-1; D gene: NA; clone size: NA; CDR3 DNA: TGCGCCAGGATCAGGAGGACCAATGGCTACACCTTC; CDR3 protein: CARIRRTNGYTF
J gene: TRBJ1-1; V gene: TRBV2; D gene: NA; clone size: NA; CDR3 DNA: TGTGCCAGCATCTTAGGACAGTGGGACACTGAAGCTTTCTTT; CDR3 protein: CASILGQWDTEAFF
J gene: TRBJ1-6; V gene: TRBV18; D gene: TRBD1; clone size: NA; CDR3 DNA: TGTGCCAGCTCGTACTACAGGGGTGGCAATTCACCCCTCCACTTT; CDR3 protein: CASSYYRGGNSPLHF
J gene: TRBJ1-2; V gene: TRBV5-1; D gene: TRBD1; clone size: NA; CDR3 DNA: TGCGCCAGCAGCAAACAGACAGGGCCTAACTATGGCTACACCTTC; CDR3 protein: CASSKQTGPNYGYTF
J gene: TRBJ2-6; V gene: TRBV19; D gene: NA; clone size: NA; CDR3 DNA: TGTGCCAGTAGTACCCCCCCCAGCGGGTCTGGGGCCAACGTCCTGACTTTC; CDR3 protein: CASSTPPSGSGANVLTF
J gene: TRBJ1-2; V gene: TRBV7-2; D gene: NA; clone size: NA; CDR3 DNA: TGTGCCAGCAGCCCAGAACATGGTTACAGGGAAAATGGCTACACCTTC; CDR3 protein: CASSPEHGYRENGYTF
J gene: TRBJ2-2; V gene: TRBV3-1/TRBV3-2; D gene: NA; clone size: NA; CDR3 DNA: TGTGCCAGCAGCCAAGCGCCGGGGTGGGGGAACACCGGGGAGCTGTTTTTT; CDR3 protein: CASSQAPGWGNTGELFF
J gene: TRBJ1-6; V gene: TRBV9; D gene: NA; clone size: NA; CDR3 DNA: TGTGCCAGCAGCGCATTAAGAGGAGGGAGTTCACCCCTCCACTTT; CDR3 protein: CASSALRGGSSPLHF
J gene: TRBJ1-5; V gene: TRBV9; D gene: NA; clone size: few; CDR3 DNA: TGTGCCAGCAGCGTAGGGCGGGTAGGGGGGCCCCAGCATTTT; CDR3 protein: CASSVGRVGGPQHF
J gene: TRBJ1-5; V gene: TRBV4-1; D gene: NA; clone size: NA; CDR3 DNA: TGCGCCAGCAGCGATGGACGGACAGCCTATAGCAATCAGCCCCAGCATTTT; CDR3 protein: CASSDGRTAYSNQPQHF
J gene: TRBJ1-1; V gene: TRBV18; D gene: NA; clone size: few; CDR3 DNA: TGTGCCAGCTCGAGCGGGATGAACACTGAAGCTTTCTTT; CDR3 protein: CASSSGMNTEAFF
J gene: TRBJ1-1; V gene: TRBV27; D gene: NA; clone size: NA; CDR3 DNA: TGTGCCAGCAGTCCCTACTGGAACACTGAAGCTTTCTTT; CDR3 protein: CASSPYWNTEAFF
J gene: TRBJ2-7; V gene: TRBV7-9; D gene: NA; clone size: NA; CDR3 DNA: TGTGCCAGCAGCTTTTTCACGGCAGGAACCTACGAGCAGTACTTC; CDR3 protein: CASSFFTAGTYEQYF
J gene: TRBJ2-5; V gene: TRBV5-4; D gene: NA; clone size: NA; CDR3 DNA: TGTGCCAGCAGCTTGGCCGGGAAAGAGACCCAGTACTTC; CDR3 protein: CASSLAGKETQYF
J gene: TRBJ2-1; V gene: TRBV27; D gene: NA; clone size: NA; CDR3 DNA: TGTGCCAGCAGTTCTCCCGGGGCCTACAATGAGCAGTTCTTC; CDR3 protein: CASSSPGAYNEQFF
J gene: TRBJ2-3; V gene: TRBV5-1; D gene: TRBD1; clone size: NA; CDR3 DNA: TGCGCCAGCAGCTCAGGGGACAGGGTTCAAGATACGCAGTATTTT; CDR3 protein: CASSSGDRVQDTQYF
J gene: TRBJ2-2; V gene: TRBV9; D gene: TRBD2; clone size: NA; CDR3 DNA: TGTGCCAGCAGCGCCGGGACTAGCGGGCACACCGGGGAGCTGTTTTTT; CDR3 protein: CASSAGTSGHTGELFF
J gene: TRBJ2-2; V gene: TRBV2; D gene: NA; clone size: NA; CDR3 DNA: TGTGCCAGCAGTCCCGAGGGCACCGGGGAGCTGTTTTTT; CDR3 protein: CASSPEGTGELFF
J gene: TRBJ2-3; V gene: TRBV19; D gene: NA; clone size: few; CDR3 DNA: TGTGCCAGTAGTATTGTGGCTGGTATTCGGAGGGTTTCAGATACGCAGTATTTT; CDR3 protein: CASSIVAGIRRVSDTQYF
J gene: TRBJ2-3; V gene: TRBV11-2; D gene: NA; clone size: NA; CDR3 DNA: TGTGCCAGCAGCTTACAGGTGGCCGTGGATACGCAGTATTTT; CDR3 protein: CASSLQVAVDTQYF
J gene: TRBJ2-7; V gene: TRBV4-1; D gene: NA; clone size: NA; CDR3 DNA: TGCGCCAGCAGCCAAGGGACGATCCAGCCGGGGGACGAGCAGTACTTC; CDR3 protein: CASSQGTIQPGDEQYF